This is a list of T cell receptor beta chains from one sample in a study of blood T cell repertoires in COVID-19. Data came from immunoSEQ multiplex PCR; TCRdb stores just in-frame clones and leaves some out. This sample has about 110,000 clones, with less than 75% found just once. The sequenced material came from peripheral blood. Receptors were obtained from a woman in her forties with acute or convalescent COVID-19. Each CDR3 is given with its conserved first and last residue. D genes are given only for firm matches. Rows give clone size only sometimes, using once, few, many, or a class for an expanded clone.

V gene	clone size	CDR3 length	D gene	J gene	CDR3 protein	CDR3 DNA
TRBV7-2	.	16	TRBD1	TRBJ1-1	CASSRGQGALNTEAFF	TGTGCCAGCAGCAGGGGACAGGGGGCCCTGAACACTGAAGCTTTCTTT
TRBV29-1	.	14	.	TRBJ2-7	CSVEIPVGSYEQYF	TGCAGCGTTGAAATCCCCGTGGGGAGTTACGAGCAGTACTTC
TRBV20-1	.	14	.	TRBJ2-6	CSASGDAGANVLTF	TGCAGTGCTAGTGGAGATGCTGGGGCCAACGTCCTGACTTTC
TRBV2	.	13	TRBD1	TRBJ1-2	CASRSQGGGGYTF	TGTGCCAGCAGATCGCAGGGGGGCGGGGGCTACACCTTC
TRBV4-1	.	16	TRBD1	TRBJ2-5	CASSQGGQGQPATQYF	TGCGCCAGCAGCCAAGGGGGACAGGGCCAACCGGCAACCCAGTACTTC
TRBV5-5	.	16	TRBD2	TRBJ2-7	CASSLDPSGGTYEQYF	TGTGCCAGCAGCTTGGACCCTAGCGGGGGAACCTACGAGCAGTACTTC
TRBV3-1/TRBV3-2	few	14	.	TRBJ1-5	CASSRRQINQPQHF	TGTGCCAGCAGCCGAAGACAAATCAATCAGCCCCAGCATTTT
TRBV19	.	17	.	TRBJ2-2	CASSIRSGTSRTGELFF	TGTGCCAGTAGTATTCGTTCCGGGACTTCCCGCACCGGGGAGCTGTTTTTT
TRBV7-2	.	15	.	TRBJ1-6	CASSLGWRNNSPLHF	TGTGCCAGCAGCTTAGGTTGGCGGAATAATTCACCCCTCCACTTT
TRBV29-1	.	14	.	TRBJ2-5	CSVPGDRTGETQYF	TGCAGCGTTCCCGGTGACAGGACGGGGGAGACCCAGTACTTC
TRBV15	.	15	.	TRBJ1-5	CATSVLPGNNQPQHF	TGTGCCACCAGCGTTTTGCCCGGGAACAATCAGCCCCAGCATTTT
TRBV19	.	13	TRBD1	TRBJ1-2	CASSEDRSYGYTF	TGTGCCAGTAGTGAGGACAGGAGCTATGGCTACACCTTC
TRBV18	.	16	TRBD2	TRBJ2-1	CASSPPVAGGKGEQFF	TGTGCCAGCTCACCACCGGTAGCGGGGGGCAAGGGCGAGCAGTTCTTC
TRBV2	once	15	TRBD2	TRBJ2-3	CASSLAGGLADTQYF	TGTGCCAGCAGCTTAGCGGGGGGGCTAGCAGATACGCAGTATTTT
TRBV12-1	.	15	.	TRBJ1-5	CASSPRDRGYQPQHF	TGTGCCAGCAGCCCCCGAGACAGGGGGTATCAGCCCCAGCATTTT
TRBV29-1	few	13	.	TRBJ1-2	CSVDLGGFDGYTF	TGCAGCGTTGATTTGGGAGGGTTTGATGGCTACACCTTC
TRBV12-3/TRBV12-4	medium-sized	13	TRBD2	TRBJ2-1	CASMAGGPGEQFF	TGTGCCAGCATGGCGGGGGGGCCGGGAGAGCAGTTCTTC
TRBV5-5	.	14	TRBD1	TRBJ2-1	CASNVKDRGNEQFF	TGTGCCAGCAACGTCAAGGACAGGGGGAATGAGCAGTTCTTC
TRBV5-1	.	18	TRBD1	TRBJ1-4	CASSLDGRGASTNEKLFF	TGCGCCAGCAGCTTGGATGGCAGGGGGGCGTCTACTAATGAAAAACTGTTTTTT
TRBV6-6	few	14	.	TRBJ2-2	CASKGTSNTGELFF	TGTGCCAGCAAGGGGACATCAAACACCGGGGAGCTGTTTTTT
TRBV5-1	.	15	TRBD1	TRBJ1-1	CASSLGGTARTEAFF	TGCGCCAGCAGCCTAGGGGGGACAGCCAGGACTGAAGCTTTCTTT
TRBV2	.	13	.	TRBJ2-5	CASSQDRQETQYF	TGTGCCAGCAGTCAGGACAGACAAGAGACCCAGTACTTC
TRBV28	once	14	TRBD2	TRBJ2-3	CASTPAGGPDTQYF	TGTGCCAGCACCCCCGCGGGGGGCCCAGATACGCAGTATTTT
TRBV6-5	.	13	TRBD1	TRBJ1-2	CASRGQVGYGYTF	TGTGCCAGCAGGGGACAGGTGGGCTATGGCTACACCTTC
TRBV7-2	.	17	.	TRBJ2-2	CASSPTFVYSNTGELFF	TGTGCCAGCAGCCCCACTTTTGTTTATTCGAACACCGGGGAGCTGTTTTTT
TRBV28	few	15	.	TRBJ2-3	CASSLYTDSGRTQYF	TGTGCCAGCAGTTTATACACGGACAGCGGCCGTACGCAGTATTTT
TRBV5-1	.	13	TRBD1	TRBJ2-1	CASSLVGDREQFF	TGCGCCAGCAGCTTGGTGGGGGACAGGGAGCAGTTCTTC
TRBV6-2/TRBV6-3	many	12	.	TRBJ1-2	CASSLMTTGYTF	TGTGCCAGCAGTTTGATGACGACAGGCTACACCTTC
TRBV7-2	.	15	TRBD1	TRBJ2-2	CASSSRQGVTGELFF	TGTGCCAGCAGTTCTCGACAGGGTGTGACCGGGGAGCTGTTTTTT
TRBV9	.	16	.	TRBJ2-5	CASSVGYSEGQETQYF	TGTGCCAGCAGCGTAGGTTATTCAGAGGGACAAGAGACCCAGTACTTC